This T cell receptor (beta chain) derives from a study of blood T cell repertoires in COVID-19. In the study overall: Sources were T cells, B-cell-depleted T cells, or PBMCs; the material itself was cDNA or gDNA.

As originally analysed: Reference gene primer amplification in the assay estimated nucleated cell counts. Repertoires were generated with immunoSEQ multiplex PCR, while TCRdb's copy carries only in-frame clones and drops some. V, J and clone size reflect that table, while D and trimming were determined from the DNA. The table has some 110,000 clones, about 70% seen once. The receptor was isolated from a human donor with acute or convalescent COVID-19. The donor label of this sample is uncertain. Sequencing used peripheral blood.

The CDR3 loop reads CASSLTLGGQETQYF. In DNA, the CDR3 is TGCGCCAGCAGCTTGACATTGGGGGGGCAAGAGACCCAGTACTTC. V gene TRBV5-1 combines with J gene TRBJ2-5, with 7 positions matching TRBD2. CDR1 and CDR2 from the germline V gene are SGHRS and YFSETQ. The CDR3 has 15 residues. The V and J ends lost 1 base and 2 bases, in that order; junction bases with no gene match: 5.